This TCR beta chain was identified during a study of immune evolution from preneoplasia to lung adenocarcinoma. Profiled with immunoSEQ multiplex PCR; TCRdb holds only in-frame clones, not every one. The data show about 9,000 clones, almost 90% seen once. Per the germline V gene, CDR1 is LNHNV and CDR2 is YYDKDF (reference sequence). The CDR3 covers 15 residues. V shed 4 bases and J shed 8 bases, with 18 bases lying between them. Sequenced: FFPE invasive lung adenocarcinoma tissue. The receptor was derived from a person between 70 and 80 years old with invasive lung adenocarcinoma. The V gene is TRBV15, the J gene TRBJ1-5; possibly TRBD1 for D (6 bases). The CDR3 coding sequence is TGTGCCACCAGCACTTCGAACAGGGCGTCGAAGCCCCAGCATTTT. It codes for CATSTSNRASKPQHF.